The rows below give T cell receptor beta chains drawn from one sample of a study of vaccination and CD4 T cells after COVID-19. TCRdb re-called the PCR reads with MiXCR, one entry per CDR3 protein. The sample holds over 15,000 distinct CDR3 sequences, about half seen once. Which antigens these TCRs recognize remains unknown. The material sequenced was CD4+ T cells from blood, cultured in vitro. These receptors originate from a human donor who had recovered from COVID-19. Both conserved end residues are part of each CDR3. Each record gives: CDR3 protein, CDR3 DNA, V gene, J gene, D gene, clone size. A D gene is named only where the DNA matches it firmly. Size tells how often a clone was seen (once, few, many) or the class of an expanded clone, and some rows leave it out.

CDR3aa: CASSFRQGGEKLFF
CDR3nt: TGTGCCAGCAGTTTCCGACAGGGGGGCGAAAAACTGTTTTTT
v_gene: TRBV12-3/TRBV12-4
j_gene: TRBJ1-4
d_gene: TRBD1
abundance: .

CDR3aa: CASSLGQGHMNTEAFF
CDR3nt: TGTGCCAGCAGTTTAGGGCAGGGACACATGAACACTGAAGCTTTCTTT
v_gene: TRBV27
j_gene: TRBJ1-1
d_gene: .
abundance: once

CDR3aa: CASSQDLGSQETQYF
CDR3nt: TGCGCCAGCAGCCAAGATTTGGGGTCCCAAGAGACCCAGTACTTC
v_gene: TRBV4-3
j_gene: TRBJ2-5
d_gene: .
abundance: few

CDR3aa: CSARRTSDIQYF
CDR3nt: TGCAGTGCTAGACGGACTAGCGACATTCAGTACTTC
v_gene: TRBV20-1
j_gene: TRBJ2-4
d_gene: TRBD2
abundance: once

CDR3aa: CASSSRTIAKNIQYF
CDR3nt: TGTGCCAGCAGCTCTAGAACCATAGCCAAAAACATTCAGTACTTC
v_gene: TRBV11-2
j_gene: TRBJ2-4
d_gene: .
abundance: .

CDR3aa: CASSAFSNQPQHF
CDR3nt: TGTGCCAGCAGTGCATTTAGCAATCAGCCCCAGCATTTT
v_gene: TRBV6-2/TRBV6-3
j_gene: TRBJ1-5
d_gene: .
abundance: few

CDR3aa: CASREWGVSNSPLHF
CDR3nt: TGTGCCAGCAGGGAATGGGGTGTGAGTAATTCACCCCTCCACTTT
v_gene: TRBV2
j_gene: TRBJ1-6
d_gene: .
abundance: .

CDR3aa: CATSDLREQYF
CDR3nt: TGTGCCACCAGTGATTTGCGGGAGCAGTACTTC
v_gene: TRBV24-1
j_gene: TRBJ2-7
d_gene: .
abundance: .

CDR3aa: CASSRRTGGGETQYF
CDR3nt: TGTGCCAGTAGTAGACGGACAGGCGGGGGGGAGACCCAGTACTTC
v_gene: TRBV19
j_gene: TRBJ2-5
d_gene: .
abundance: .

CDR3aa: CASSRLAANTGELFF
CDR3nt: TGTGCCAGCAGTCGACTAGCGGCGAACACCGGGGAGCTGTTTTTT
v_gene: TRBV6-4
j_gene: TRBJ2-2
d_gene: TRBD2
abundance: once

CDR3aa: CASSPSRGNEQFF
CDR3nt: TGTGCCAGCTCACCTTCTCGGGGGAATGAGCAGTTCTTC
v_gene: TRBV18
j_gene: TRBJ2-1
d_gene: .
abundance: .

CDR3aa: CASSLGGARETQYF
CDR3nt: TGTGCCAGCAGCTTGGGAGGGGCGCGGGAGACCCAGTACTTC
v_gene: TRBV5-4
j_gene: TRBJ2-5
d_gene: .
abundance: .

CDR3aa: CSARGADRAPGELFF
CDR3nt: TGCAGTGCTAGAGGGGCTGACAGGGCCCCCGGGGAGCTGTTTTTT
v_gene: TRBV20-1
j_gene: TRBJ2-2
d_gene: TRBD1
abundance: .

CDR3aa: CASSYRTGGADIQYF
CDR3nt: TGTGCCAGCAGCTATAGGACAGGGGGCGCTGACATTCAGTACTTC
v_gene: TRBV7-2
j_gene: TRBJ2-4
d_gene: TRBD1
abundance: few

CDR3aa: CAISEAGQGVGEAFF
CDR3nt: TGTGCCATCAGTGAGGCGGGACAGGGGGTGGGTGAAGCTTTCTTT
v_gene: TRBV10-3
j_gene: TRBJ1-1
d_gene: TRBD1
abundance: .

CDR3aa: CASSRGEGRPEAFF
CDR3nt: TGTGCCAGCTCCAGGGGGGAGGGGAGGCCTGAAGCTTTCTTT
v_gene: TRBV25-1
j_gene: TRBJ1-1
d_gene: TRBD1
abundance: .

CDR3aa: CASSIETSGHTGELFF
CDR3nt: TGTGCCAGCAGTATTGAGACTAGCGGACACACCGGGGAGCTGTTTTTT
v_gene: TRBV27
j_gene: TRBJ2-2
d_gene: TRBD2
abundance: .

CDR3aa: CASRLFSNQPQHF
CDR3nt: TGTGCCAGCAGGCTATTTAGCAATCAGCCCCAGCATTTT
v_gene: TRBV7-2
j_gene: TRBJ1-5
d_gene: .
abundance: .

CDR3aa: CASSEALGARSEQYF
CDR3nt: TGTGCCAGCAGTGAAGCGCTAGGCGCCCGTAGCGAGCAGTACTTC
v_gene: TRBV6-1
j_gene: TRBJ2-7
d_gene: .
abundance: .

CDR3aa: CASSYGLVRHEQFF
CDR3nt: TGTGCCAGCAGTTACGGACTAGTTCGGCATGAGCAGTTCTTC
v_gene: TRBV6-2/TRBV6-3
j_gene: TRBJ2-1
d_gene: TRBD2
abundance: .

CDR3aa: CASSQTGLSYNEQFF
CDR3nt: TGTGCCAGCAGCCAAACGGGGCTCTCCTACAATGAGCAGTTCTTC
v_gene: TRBV7-2
j_gene: TRBJ2-1
d_gene: .
abundance: few

CDR3aa: CASSTDSRTEAFF
CDR3nt: TGTGCCAGCAGTACTGACAGTCGCACTGAAGCTTTCTTT
v_gene: TRBV7-3
j_gene: TRBJ1-1
d_gene: .
abundance: few

CDR3aa: CASSLQGVSGAFF
CDR3nt: TGTGCCAGCAGTTTACAGGGGGTGTCGGGAGCTTTCTTT
v_gene: TRBV12-3/TRBV12-4
j_gene: TRBJ1-1
d_gene: TRBD1
abundance: .

CDR3aa: CSARTNTGELFF
CDR3nt: TGCAGTGCTCGAACGAACACCGGGGAGCTGTTTTTT
v_gene: TRBV20-1
j_gene: TRBJ2-2
d_gene: .
abundance: few

CDR3aa: CASSGDRAVEQYF
CDR3nt: TGTGCCAGCAGTGGCGACAGGGCGGTCGAGCAGTACTTC
v_gene: TRBV6-2/TRBV6-3
j_gene: TRBJ2-7
d_gene: TRBD1
abundance: .

CDR3aa: CASSLVGHTIYF
CDR3nt: TGTGCCAGCAGCTTAGTTGGGCACACCATATATTTT
v_gene: TRBV7-9
j_gene: TRBJ1-3
d_gene: .
abundance: few

CDR3aa: CSAKDGKETQYF
CDR3nt: TGCAGTGCAAAAGACGGGAAAGAGACCCAGTACTTC
v_gene: TRBV20-1
j_gene: TRBJ2-5
d_gene: .
abundance: few

CDR3aa: CASSPGTIITGAFF
CDR3nt: TGTGCCAGCAGCCCTGGGACAATAATTACGGGAGCTTTCTTT
v_gene: TRBV27
j_gene: TRBJ1-1
d_gene: .
abundance: few

CDR3aa: CASSPQGFGNTEAFF
CDR3nt: TGTGCCAGCAGCCCACAGGGCTTCGGGAACACTGAAGCTTTCTTT
v_gene: TRBV7-2
j_gene: TRBJ1-1
d_gene: .
abundance: .

CDR3aa: CASSMGQFGTEAFF
CDR3nt: TGTGCCAGCAGCATGGGACAGTTTGGTACTGAAGCTTTCTTT
v_gene: TRBV11-2
j_gene: TRBJ1-1
d_gene: TRBD1
abundance: .

CDR3aa: CASSPVGGGRDTQYF
CDR3nt: TGTGCCAGCAGCCCCGTAGGGGGGGGCCGAGATACGCAGTATTTT
v_gene: TRBV7-3
j_gene: TRBJ2-3
d_gene: .
abundance: .

CDR3aa: CASSLVGKTVNTGELFF
CDR3nt: TGTGCCAGCAGCTTAGTAGGGAAAACGGTGAACACCGGGGAGCTGTTTTTT
v_gene: TRBV11-3
j_gene: TRBJ2-2
d_gene: .
abundance: .

CDR3aa: CASSNYRGSDTQYF
CDR3nt: TGTGCCAGTAGCAACTACCGGGGGTCGGATACGCAGTATTTT
v_gene: TRBV19
j_gene: TRBJ2-3
d_gene: .
abundance: .

CDR3aa: CASSPPRADTQYF
CDR3nt: TGTGCCAGCAGCCCCCCCCGTGCAGATACGCAGTATTTT
v_gene: TRBV7-3
j_gene: TRBJ2-3
d_gene: .
abundance: .

CDR3aa: CASSYLAVAGTGELFF
CDR3nt: TGTGCCAGCAGTTACCTTGCGGTAGCGGGCACCGGGGAGCTGTTTTTT
v_gene: TRBV6-5
j_gene: TRBJ2-2
d_gene: TRBD2
abundance: .

CDR3aa: CAISPGGQGYNEQFF
CDR3nt: TGTGCCATCAGTCCCGGGGGACAGGGGTACAATGAGCAGTTCTTC
v_gene: TRBV10-3
j_gene: TRBJ2-1
d_gene: TRBD1
abundance: .

CDR3aa: CSARGAVYNEQFF
CDR3nt: TGCAGTGCTAGGGGGGCGGTTTACAATGAGCAGTTCTTC
v_gene: TRBV20-1
j_gene: TRBJ2-1
d_gene: .
abundance: .

CDR3aa: CASSRQMNTEAFF
CDR3nt: TGTGCCAGCAGCCGACAGATGAACACTGAAGCTTTCTTT
v_gene: TRBV7-2
j_gene: TRBJ1-1
d_gene: .
abundance: .

CDR3aa: CSAKLQGRNTEAFF
CDR3nt: TGCAGCGCCAAACTACAGGGGCGGAACACTGAAGCTTTCTTT
v_gene: TRBV29-1
j_gene: TRBJ1-1
d_gene: TRBD1
abundance: .

CDR3aa: CASSFGQGNQPQHF
CDR3nt: TGTGCCAGCAGTTTCGGACAGGGGAATCAGCCCCAGCATTTT
v_gene: TRBV6-5
j_gene: TRBJ1-5
d_gene: TRBD1
abundance: few